A single count supports the clone carrying this T cell receptor beta chain. Its antigen remains unidentified. These data belong to a study of cytomegalovirus exposure and HLA in healthy donors. Across the study: Earlier, 180 million or so T cells were analyzed, and fewer than 120 million unique TCR beta sequences were found among them.

Study-wide points: In vitro assays verified that three CMV-associated chains recognized CMV antigens specifically. Previously analyzed data showed that most TCR beta V segments were productive at a frequency of about 90% or about 30%.

The donors, nominally healthy at sampling, likely had unrecorded immune exposures. 13 Jbeta primers and 60 Vbeta primers were used for the PCR. Clones were sequenced by immunoSEQ multiplex PCR, and TCRdb holds only the in-frame ones, with some missing. The sample holds about 100,000 clones, 55% to 75% seen once. Germline CDR1 SEHNR, CDR2 FQNEAQ (reference sequence). The CDR3 consists of 14 residues. The V end lost 5 bases, the J end lost 3 bases, and 14 bases lay between the germline ends. The chain couples TRBV7-9 to TRBJ2-7; a possible D gene is TRBD2 (6 bases). Input material: PBMCs. The receptor was derived from a man aged 30-40 years in good health and CMV-seropositive. CDR3 region: CASSPAGGSYEQYF. Written as DNA, the CDR3 is TGTGCCAGCAGCCCCGCCGGAGGGAGCTACGAGCAGTACTTC.